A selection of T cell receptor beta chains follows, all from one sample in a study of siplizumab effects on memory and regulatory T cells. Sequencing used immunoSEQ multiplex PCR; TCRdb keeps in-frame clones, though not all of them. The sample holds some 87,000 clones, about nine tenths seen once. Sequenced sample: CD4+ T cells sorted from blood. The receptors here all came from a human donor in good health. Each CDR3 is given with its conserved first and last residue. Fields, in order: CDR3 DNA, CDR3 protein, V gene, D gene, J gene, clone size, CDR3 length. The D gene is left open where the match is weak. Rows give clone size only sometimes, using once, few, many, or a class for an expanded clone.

TGTGCCAGCTCACGATCGGGGGACGAAAACATTCAGTACTTC | CASSRSGDENIQYF | TRBV18 | NA | TRBJ2-4 | NA | 14
TGTGCCAGCAGCTTACTGCGGGGGCCCTACAATGAGCAGTTCTTC | CASSLLRGPYNEQFF | TRBV11-2 | NA | TRBJ2-1 | NA | 15
TGTGCCTCCCGGGACAGGAGCTCTGGAAACACCATATATTTT | CASRDRSSGNTIYF | TRBV30 | TRBD1 | TRBJ1-3 | NA | 14
TGTGCCAGCAGCTTAGCGGGTCGGAGCGCCGAGACCCAGTACTTC | CASSLAGRSAETQYF | TRBV7-9 | NA | TRBJ2-5 | NA | 15
TGTGCCAGCAGCCAAGAACGGGGCTCCGGGACCCAGTACTTC | CASSQERGSGTQYF | TRBV4-2 | NA | TRBJ2-5 | NA | 14
TGTGCCAGCGGACCGACAGGGGGCGCCCCCGGGGAGCTGTTTTTT | CASGPTGGAPGELFF | TRBV9 | TRBD1 | TRBJ2-2 | NA | 15
TGCGCCAGCAGCTCCACGACTTACGAGCAGTACTTC | CASSSTTYEQYF | TRBV5-1 | NA | TRBJ2-7 | NA | 12
TGTGCCAGCAGTTTATCCCACATCGAGACCCAGTACTTC | CASSLSHIETQYF | TRBV28 | NA | TRBJ2-5 | NA | 13
TGTGCCAGCAGCTTAAAAGGCACAGCCGATACGCAGTATTTT | CASSLKGTADTQYF | TRBV7-8 | NA | TRBJ2-3 | few | 14
TGTGCCAGCAGTGGGCTAGCGGGAGCTCGGGAGACCCAGTACTTC | CASSGLAGARETQYF | TRBV2 | TRBD2 | TRBJ2-5 | once | 15
TGTGCCAGCTTAGGGGGGAGGCCCTACGAGCAGTACTTC | CASLGGRPYEQYF | TRBV27 | NA | TRBJ2-7 | NA | 13
TGCAGTGCTAGTGAGGGGTATGGCTACACCTTC | CSASEGYGYTF | TRBV20-1 | NA | TRBJ1-2 | NA | 11
TGTGCCAGCAGACGTAATAGCGGGAGTTTGGCCGGGGAGCTGTTTTTT | CASRRNSGSLAGELFF | TRBV27 | TRBD2 | TRBJ2-2 | NA | 16
TGTGCCAGCAGGGCCGGAGGGATCTACAATGAGCAGTTCTTC | CASRAGGIYNEQFF | TRBV7-9 | NA | TRBJ2-1 | NA | 14
TGTGCCAGCAGCCGGGTCTCCAGGGGGTGGACTGAAGCTTTCTTT | CASSRVSRGWTEAFF | TRBV5-6 | TRBD1 | TRBJ1-1 | NA | 15
TGTGCCAGCAGCCCCGACAGGGTAAACACCGGGGAGCTGTTTTTT | CASSPDRVNTGELFF | TRBV7-9 | TRBD1 | TRBJ2-2 | NA | 15